This T cell receptor beta chain was captured by sequencing in a study of shared clonotypes between healthy human individuals. Whole-study results and caveats: In having few donors, the study represented limited genetic and exposure-history diversity.

Original handling: ImmunoSEQ gave junction-only sequences without quality scores, so filtering differed. Data came from immunoSEQ multiplex PCR; TCRdb stores just in-frame clones and leaves some out. V and J calls and clone size are copied from that table; D and trimming were computed from the DNA. This repertoire shows roughly 1.4 million clones, 97% to 99% found once; its top ten account for approximately 0.38%. Every one of the donors was a Caucasian adult that lived in Nashville, Tennessee. CDR3 length: 15 residues. Germline V gives CDR1 SGHNT, CDR2 YYREEE (reference sequence). The ends were cut back, 2 bases at V and 0 bases at J, with 9 bases in the middle. As concerns this clone: What it binds is not known.

The sequencing sample was made of naive CD4+ T cells sorted from blood. The subset: CD45RA+ positively selected. The receptor was isolated from a man younger than 40 in good health. The rearrangement uses TRBV5-4 and TRBJ1-3; no clear D. CDR3 in amino acids: CASSFPGSSGNTIYF. CDR3 in DNA: TGTGCCAGCAGCTTCCCGGGGAGCTCTGGAAACACCATATATTTT.